This T cell receptor (beta chain) was identified during a study of identical twins. Notes on this clonotype: What it binds is not known.

Study-level findings and limits: Whereas memory repertoires showed no such difference, abundant cord blood beta clonotypes carried fewer insertions.

TCRdb analysed the 5' RACE reads with MiXCR anew, one entry per CDR3 protein. The sample holds roughly 1,500,000 distinct CDR3 sequences; roughly 35% are singletons and the top ten take about 0.27%. V shed 3 bases, J shed 9 bases, and the junction held 9 bases outside the gene matches. This CDR3 contains 14 residues. In germline, CDR1 is MNHEY, CDR2 SMNVEV (reference sequence). The sequencing input was cord blood. The receptor comes from a newborn girl in good health. V usage is TRBV27 and J usage is TRBJ2-3; 7 bases are shared with TRBD2. CDR3 region: CASSLAVGRPTQYF. CDR3 sequence (DNA): TGTGCCAGCAGTTTGGCGGTCGGGAGGCCCACGCAGTATTTT.